The sequence of this TCR beta chain was determined in a study of human T cells and chemical hapten exposure (dated by TCRdb to about 2021). Broadly, across the study: For sensitization, 2% DPC in acetone was applied to a roughly 2 cm by roughly 2 cm area of upper inner arm skin. Throughout the roughly 24-week study period, patients were also given weekly therapeutic DPC doses on the scalp. Patch tests used Finn chambers with 0.01% DPC on the upper back, scored after 6 days by International Contact Dermatitis Research Group standards. Alopecia areata with under or over 50% scalp involvement, alopecia totalis and alopecia universalis were represented in the patient cohort, which was mostly female. Libraries were pooled for sequencing, and per-sample TCR yields varied mainly because of small differences in library volumes within the pool. The study tracked peripheral blood TCR repertoire changes in vivo during primary and secondary sensitization to the hapten diphenylcyclopropenone (DPC) in alopecia patients. Blood samples were taken from patients before sensitization (week 0) and at 2, 6 and about 24 weeks after DPC sensitization. For TCR sequencing, blood came from 25 to 35 alopecia patients at anywhere from one to four time points (pre-sensitization, 2, 6 and 24 weeks).

Notes on this clonotype: What this receptor recognizes is not known. Base qualities are not provided; no much larger clone lies one nucleotide away.

The library was prepared using RACE. The sequencing machine was a NextSeq 500. During library preparation, unique molecular identifiers were attached to individual cDNA molecules so that TCRs could be counted in a quantitative, reproducible way. For every blood RNA sample, sequencing covered both the TCR alpha and TCR beta chains. The paper's processing steps were these. Samples had a median of around 92,000 TCRs, with a range from about 23,224 to 700,000. V, J and CDR3 annotation of the TCR reads was performed with the Decombinator software suite. Every sample was subsampled to the same number of TCRs (28,000) for the PS versus PT1 abundance plots. TCRs were defined as expanded if absent before sensitization and observed at least eight times at the 2-week time point. TCRdb trimmed public reads at Q25 via fastp, called clones via MiXCR and kept in-frame beta chains. All rows with the same CDR3 protein become a single entry with the most common DNA and genes. Clone size and V and J calls follow TCRdb, not the original study. The sample has about 120,000 distinct CDR3 sequences on record, about 13% of them singletons. In total, the top ten clones hold 0.92% of the sample.

The time point tag for this specimen amounts to: patch test 1, 2 weeks after DPC sensitization. The treatment or condition label, read with the paper, signifies: therapeutic diphenylcyclopropenone sensitization with weekly scalp DPC. At every patch-test visit, the blood draw took place before the patch test was put on. To be eligible, patients had to be aged 18 to 70, diagnosed with alopecia and judged suitable for DPC therapy, while pregnant patients were excluded. Unfractionated whole blood was collected in Tempus Blood RNA tubes, and total RNA was extracted from that blood. Trimming at the junction amounts to 1 base on V and 0 bases on J, and the germline ends lie 11 bases apart. The CDR3 holds 16 amino acids from the cysteine to the phenylalanine. Kept here is only the CDR3 DNA, which spans 48 bases and is read in frame from base 1. The germline V gene encodes CDR1 SGHTA and CDR2 FQGNSA. What the research found in general, with its limitations: Alopecia, a presumed autoimmune disease, was present in all patients, so the immune response of the patients might differ from that of healthy individuals. Repeated subsampling changed both the strength of the expansion versus patch-test correlation and the threshold at which that correlation became significant. A positive correlation was found between the number of PT1 expanded TCRs and patch test score, with significance reached at thresholds 8, 16 and 32 but not 4. The number of TCRs above 1 in 1000 frequency did not change with DPC sensitization; there was no evidence of global repertoire structure alterations. Significantly more large CDR3 similarity clusters were formed by expanded TCRs than by pre-sensitization or healthy control sets, consistent with antigen-driven responses.

The source is a man younger than 30 with alopecia areata. Some clones in this sample may be carry-over from other donors' samples. The chain uses TRBV7-2 and TRBJ2-3; the D gene is possibly TRBD1 or TRBD2, with 6 bases matching each. The specimen was whole blood, collected in connection with sensitization to the hapten diphenylcyclopropenone (DPC). The nucleotide sequence is given as TGTGCCAGCAGCTTAGGAGGGGGGCGCAGCACAGATACGCAGTATTTT. Its translation is CASSLGGGRSTDTQYF.